The 9 T cell receptor beta chains in this list originate from one sample, sequenced in a study of T-cell memory formation after mild COVID-19. TCRdb recomputed calls from the 5' RACE reads with MiXCR, one row per CDR3 protein. This table holds 130,000 to 150,000 distinct CDR3 sequences, over 6% found once. Specimen: PBMCs or a T cell subset sorted from them (not recorded which). Receptors originate from an adult woman who had mild COVID-19 (a few samples of this study predate the infection). Cell type and time point are not known.

This clonotype was counted between two and nine times. J is TRBJ2-3 and V is TRBV20-1; D is undetermined. Germline CDR1 DFQATT, CDR2 SNEGSKA (reference sequence). V lost 6 bases and J 0 bases, leaving 10 bases between the germline ends. This CDR3 has 13 amino acids. For the CDR3, the DNA is TGCAGTGCCAACTTCAAGAGCACAGATACGCAGTATTTT. Translating it yields CSANFKSTDTQYF.

The rearrangement joins TRBV30 to TRBJ1-6; D unclear. Germline V gives CDR1 GTSNPN, CDR2 SVGIG (reference sequence). This CDR3 spans 14 amino acids. V gave up 0 bases and J gave up 8 bases, with 11 bases separating them. Here the CDR3 reads CAWSVSGLYSPLHF. CDR3 DNA sequence: TGTGCCTGGAGTGTATCGGGGTTATATTCACCCCTCCACTTT.

In its sample, this clonotype was seen a few times. The V and J genes are TRBV20-1 and TRBJ2-5, with D unclear. Trimming left V 0 bases short and J 3 bases short, with 17 bases between. CDR1 is DFQATT and CDR2 is SNEGSKA in the germline V gene (reference sequence). This CDR3 comprises 16 residues. The CDR3 DNA sequence: TGCAGTGCTAGAGATCATGGGAACCTTCTGGAAGAGACCCAGTACTTC. Its translation: CSARDHGNLLEETQYF.

The J gene is TRBJ1-2, the V gene TRBV23-1; possible D gene TRBD1, 6 bases. TRBV23-1 belongs to the ORF category, with a function that is uncertain. This CDR3 is 15 amino acids long. V was clipped by 7 bases and J by 4 bases, with 19 bases between them. The CDR3 reads CASKHGQCPTYGYTF. Written as DNA, the CDR3 is TGCGCCAGCAAGCACGGACAGTGCCCTACCTATGGCTACACCTTC.

This clonotype was seen a handful of times. The V and J genes are TRBV6-1 and TRBJ1-6, with D hard to call. V lost 8 bases and J 11 bases, leaving 13 bases between the germline ends. From germline, CDR1 is MNHNS and CDR2 SASEGT. This CDR3 is built from 12 residues. The CDR3 loop reads CASGGKLPPLHF. CDR3 bases: TGTGCCAGCGGCGGGAAATTACCACCCCTCCACTTT.

The chain joins TRBV27 to TRBJ1-1; tentative D call: TRBD1 (5 bases). Germline CDR1 MNHEY, CDR2 SMNVEV (reference sequence). Trimming stripped 2 bases from V and 11 bases from J, with 12 bases between. CDR3 length equals 12 residues. CDR3 coding DNA: TGTGCCAGCAGTTTACAGGGAGGGTTGGCTTTCTTT. It is translated as CASSLQGGLAFF.

This clonotype was seen many times. The V and J genes are TRBV7-2 and TRBJ2-1, with TRBD2 identical over 8 bases. CDR3 length: 16 amino acids. Germline V lookup: CDR1 SGHTA, CDR2 FQGNSA. The V and J ends lost 4 bases and 6 bases, in that order; junction bases with no gene match: 11. The CDR3 spells CASSSNGGAWFNEQFF. The CDR3 nucleotides are TGTGCCAGCAGCTCCAACGGGGGGGCTTGGTTCAATGAGCAGTTCTTC.

This clonotype was observed at least ten times. The rearrangement joins TRBV7-6 to TRBJ2-5; D may be TRBD2 (5 bases). V was trimmed by 1 base and J by 3 bases, leaving 12 bases between them. The CDR3 runs to 15 residues. The germline gives CDR1 SGHVS, CDR2 FNYEAQ. The CDR3 DNA reads TGTGCCAGCAGCTTAGGGTCGGGATGGAAAGAGACCCAGTACTTC. Its protein product is CASSLGSGWKETQYF.

This clonotype showed up many times. This sequence joins TRBV5-1 and TRBJ2-1; TRBD2 aligns across 12 bases. Trimming took 3 bases from V and 9 from J; bases not matched to a gene: 10. CDR3 size: 16 residues. Germline V lookup: CDR1 SGHRS, CDR2 YFSETQ. CDR3 nucleotides: TGCGCCAGCAGCTCTCCGGGACTAGCGGGCATTACTGAGCAGTTCTTC. Its protein product is CASSSPGLAGITEQFF.